Listed below are T cell receptor beta chains from one sample, sequenced in a study of T cell responses to AZD1222 COVID-19 vaccine. Data came from immunoSEQ multiplex PCR; TCRdb stores just in-frame clones and leaves some out. The sample shows some 150,000 clones, around 90% of them seen only once. The sample consisted of peripheral blood, taken 28 days after the second AZD1222 dose. These receptors came from an adult who received the AZD1222 COVID-19 vaccine. Each CDR3 is given with its conserved first and last residue. The order of the fields is CDR3 protein, CDR3 DNA, J gene, clone size, CDR3 length, V gene, D gene. A D gene is named only where the DNA matches it firmly. Clone sizes are given selectively: once, few, many, or a class where the clone is expanded.

CDR3 protein: CASSVDGAGGPRRDEQYF
CDR3 DNA: TGTGCCAGCAGCGTAGATGGGGCGGGAGGGCCTAGGAGGGACGAGCAGTACTTC
J gene: TRBJ2-7
clone size: NA
CDR3 length: 18
V gene: TRBV9
D gene: TRBD2

CDR3 protein: CATSDPGLALFGELFF
CDR3 DNA: TGTGCCACCAGTGACCCGGGACTAGCGTTATTCGGGGAGCTGTTTTTT
J gene: TRBJ2-2
clone size: NA
CDR3 length: 16
V gene: TRBV24-1
D gene: TRBD2

CDR3 protein: CASSLDPSGAYEQYF
CDR3 DNA: TGCGCCAGCAGCTTGGATCCTAGCGGAGCCTACGAGCAGTACTTC
J gene: TRBJ2-7
clone size: NA
CDR3 length: 15
V gene: TRBV5-1
D gene: TRBD2

CDR3 protein: CATQASGVYTGELFF
CDR3 DNA: TGTGCCACCCAAGCTAGCGGGGTATACACCGGGGAGCTGTTTTTT
J gene: TRBJ2-2
clone size: NA
CDR3 length: 15
V gene: TRBV18
D gene: TRBD2

CDR3 protein: CAGTGGYEQYF
CDR3 DNA: TGTGCCGGGACAGGGGGCTACGAGCAGTACTTC
J gene: TRBJ2-7
clone size: once
CDR3 length: 11
V gene: TRBV30
D gene: TRBD1

CDR3 protein: CAWGRSGGYTF
CDR3 DNA: TGTGCCTGGGGGAGATCAGGAGGCTACACCTTC
J gene: TRBJ1-2
clone size: NA
CDR3 length: 11
V gene: TRBV30
D gene: NA

CDR3 protein: CASSRTHREGYF
CDR3 DNA: TGTGCCAGCAGTAGAACTCACAGGGAGGGGTACTTC
J gene: TRBJ2-7
clone size: NA
CDR3 length: 12
V gene: TRBV28
D gene: NA

CDR3 protein: CARSVTGAHYGYTF
CDR3 DNA: TGTGCCAGAAGCGTAACAGGGGCCCACTATGGCTACACCTTC
J gene: TRBJ1-2
clone size: few
CDR3 length: 14
V gene: TRBV5-3
D gene: TRBD1

CDR3 protein: CASSTTGKSGYTF
CDR3 DNA: TGTGCCAGCAGTACGACAGGGAAGTCTGGCTACACCTTC
J gene: TRBJ1-2
clone size: NA
CDR3 length: 13
V gene: TRBV6-5
D gene: TRBD1

CDR3 protein: CASSYSGVIGNTIYF
CDR3 DNA: TGTGCCAGCAGTTACTCGGGTGTGATCGGAAACACCATATATTTT
J gene: TRBJ1-3
clone size: NA
CDR3 length: 15
V gene: TRBV6-5
D gene: NA

CDR3 protein: CASSMGNPDTQYF
CDR3 DNA: TGCGCCAGCAGCATGGGAAATCCAGATACGCAGTATTTT
J gene: TRBJ2-3
clone size: NA
CDR3 length: 13
V gene: TRBV5-1
D gene: NA

CDR3 protein: CASSGGQSNTGELFF
CDR3 DNA: TGTGCCAGCAGTGGCGGCCAATCGAACACCGGGGAGCTGTTTTTT
J gene: TRBJ2-2
clone size: once
CDR3 length: 15
V gene: TRBV2
D gene: NA

CDR3 protein: CASNRGLAGGPSSYNEQFF
CDR3 DNA: TGCGCCAGCAATAGAGGACTAGCGGGAGGCCCGAGCTCCTACAATGAGCAGTTCTTC
J gene: TRBJ2-1
clone size: NA
CDR3 length: 19
V gene: TRBV5-1
D gene: TRBD2

CDR3 protein: CASSLSLNGYTF
CDR3 DNA: TGTGCCAGCAGCTTGTCGTTGAATGGCTACACCTTC
J gene: TRBJ1-2
clone size: NA
CDR3 length: 12
V gene: TRBV5-5
D gene: NA

CDR3 protein: CASSPRDFLTDTQYF
CDR3 DNA: TGTGCCAGCTCACCAAGGGACTTTTTAACAGATACGCAGTATTTT
J gene: TRBJ2-3
clone size: NA
CDR3 length: 15
V gene: TRBV18
D gene: NA

CDR3 protein: CASRQGGLYEQYF
CDR3 DNA: TGTGCCAGCAGACAGGGAGGTCTCTACGAGCAGTACTTC
J gene: TRBJ2-7
clone size: NA
CDR3 length: 13
V gene: TRBV11-3
D gene: NA

CDR3 protein: CSVGGGSGYEQYF
CDR3 DNA: TGCAGCGTTGGGGGAGGATCGGGCTACGAGCAGTACTTC
J gene: TRBJ2-7
clone size: NA
CDR3 length: 13
V gene: TRBV29-1
D gene: NA

CDR3 protein: CASSLTQYSYEQYF
CDR3 DNA: TGTGCCAGCAGTTTAACACAGTACTCCTACGAGCAGTACTTC
J gene: TRBJ2-7
clone size: NA
CDR3 length: 14
V gene: TRBV27
D gene: NA

CDR3 protein: CASSPGQGGSNYGYTF
CDR3 DNA: TGTGCCAGCTCACCGGGACAGGGAGGGAGCAACTATGGCTACACCTTC
J gene: TRBJ1-2
clone size: NA
CDR3 length: 16
V gene: TRBV18
D gene: TRBD1

CDR3 protein: CASRRTGTGNTIYF
CDR3 DNA: TGTGCCAGCAGGAGGACAGGGACTGGAAACACCATATATTTT
J gene: TRBJ1-3
clone size: NA
CDR3 length: 14
V gene: TRBV27
D gene: TRBD1

CDR3 protein: CASSPGQGNQPQHF
CDR3 DNA: TGTGCCAGCTCGCCGGGACAGGGCAATCAGCCCCAGCATTTT
J gene: TRBJ1-5
clone size: NA
CDR3 length: 14
V gene: TRBV18
D gene: TRBD1

CDR3 protein: CASSLGQSETQYF
CDR3 DNA: TGTGCCAGCAGCTTAGGACAGTCCGAGACCCAGTACTTC
J gene: TRBJ2-5
clone size: once
CDR3 length: 13
V gene: TRBV12-3/TRBV12-4
D gene: NA

CDR3 protein: CASKTRRETEAFF
CDR3 DNA: TGTGCCAGTAAAACCCGCAGGGAAACTGAAGCTTTCTTT
J gene: TRBJ1-1
clone size: NA
CDR3 length: 13
V gene: TRBV19
D gene: NA

CDR3 protein: CASSLARNTIYF
CDR3 DNA: TGTGCCAGCAGCTTGGCGCGAAACACCATATATTTT
J gene: TRBJ1-3
clone size: NA
CDR3 length: 12
V gene: TRBV5-8
D gene: NA

CDR3 protein: CASSVVGGETQYF
CDR3 DNA: TGTGCCAGCAGCGTAGTCGGGGGGGAGACCCAGTACTTC
J gene: TRBJ2-5
clone size: once
CDR3 length: 13
V gene: TRBV9
D gene: TRBD2

CDR3 protein: CASNWGGNEKLFF
CDR3 DNA: TGTGCCAGCAACTGGGGGGGTAACGAAAAACTGTTTTTT
J gene: TRBJ1-4
clone size: once
CDR3 length: 13
V gene: TRBV28
D gene: NA

CDR3 protein: CASSYHYGRGKNIQYF
CDR3 DNA: TGTGCCAGCAGTTACCACTATGGTCGTGGCAAAAACATTCAGTACTTC
J gene: TRBJ2-4
clone size: NA
CDR3 length: 16
V gene: TRBV6-5
D gene: NA

CDR3 protein: CASGDLAYNEQFF
CDR3 DNA: TGTGCCAGCGGAGACTTGGCCTACAATGAGCAGTTCTTC
J gene: TRBJ2-1
clone size: once
CDR3 length: 13
V gene: TRBV12-3/TRBV12-4
D gene: NA

CDR3 protein: CASSLELGNTEAFF
CDR3 DNA: TGTGCCAGCAGTCTGGAGTTAGGCAACACTGAAGCTTTCTTT
J gene: TRBJ1-1
clone size: NA
CDR3 length: 14
V gene: TRBV2
D gene: NA

CDR3 protein: CASSPYPGQGLRALHF
CDR3 DNA: TGTGCCAGCAGCCCGTATCCGGGACAGGGACTTCGGGCCCTCCACTTT
J gene: TRBJ1-6
clone size: NA
CDR3 length: 16
V gene: TRBV16
D gene: TRBD1

CDR3 protein: CASSQGERAFF
CDR3 DNA: TGTGCCAGTTCTCAGGGGGAAAGGGCTTTTTTC
J gene: TRBJ2-7
clone size: NA
CDR3 length: 11
V gene: TRBV19
D gene: TRBD1

CDR3 protein: CAIRKTSGHNEQFF
CDR3 DNA: TGTGCCATCAGGAAGACTAGCGGTCACAATGAGCAGTTCTTC
J gene: TRBJ2-1
clone size: NA
CDR3 length: 14
V gene: TRBV10-3
D gene: TRBD2

CDR3 protein: CASSEVRGNTIYF
CDR3 DNA: TGTGCCAGCAGTGAAGTAAGGGGAAACACCATATATTTT
J gene: TRBJ1-3
clone size: NA
CDR3 length: 13
V gene: TRBV6-1
D gene: NA

CDR3 protein: CASSEQTGAGQPQHF
CDR3 DNA: TGTGCCAGCAGCGAACAAACAGGGGCAGGACAGCCCCAGCATTTT
J gene: TRBJ1-5
clone size: NA
CDR3 length: 15
V gene: TRBV11-2
D gene: TRBD1

CDR3 protein: CASSPGAFSGNTIYF
CDR3 DNA: TGTGCCAGCTCACCAGGGGCTTTCTCTGGAAACACCATATATTTT
J gene: TRBJ1-3
clone size: NA
CDR3 length: 15
V gene: TRBV18
D gene: NA

CDR3 protein: CASSSRWTSVDEQFF
CDR3 DNA: TGTGCCAGCAGCTCTAGGTGGACTAGCGTCGATGAGCAGTTCTTC
J gene: TRBJ2-1
clone size: NA
CDR3 length: 15
V gene: TRBV11-2
D gene: TRBD2

CDR3 protein: CASSLTGANVLTF
CDR3 DNA: TGTGCCAGCAGCTTAACTGGGGCCAACGTCCTGACTTTC
J gene: TRBJ2-6
clone size: NA
CDR3 length: 13
V gene: TRBV7-6
D gene: NA

CDR3 protein: CSAPNQDSYYGYTF
CDR3 DNA: TGCAGCGCCCCAAACCAAGACAGTTACTATGGCTACACCTTC
J gene: TRBJ1-2
clone size: NA
CDR3 length: 14
V gene: TRBV29-1
D gene: NA

CDR3 protein: CASSLGTSGGYYEQYF
CDR3 DNA: TGTGCCAGTAGTTTAGGGACTAGCGGGGGATACTACGAGCAGTACTTC
J gene: TRBJ2-7
clone size: NA
CDR3 length: 16
V gene: TRBV19
D gene: TRBD2

CDR3 protein: CASRIGADSNSPLHF
CDR3 DNA: TGTGCCAGCAGGATAGGAGCGGACAGTAATTCACCCCTCCACTTT
J gene: TRBJ1-6
clone size: NA
CDR3 length: 15
V gene: TRBV11-2
D gene: NA

CDR3 protein: CASSVTATSGRDNEQFF
CDR3 DNA: TGTGCCAGCAGCGTAACGGCGACTAGCGGGAGGGACAATGAGCAGTTCTTC
J gene: TRBJ2-1
clone size: NA
CDR3 length: 17
V gene: TRBV9
D gene: TRBD2

CDR3 protein: CASTPDLLGNSPLHF
CDR3 DNA: TGTGCCAGCACCCCGGATCTTCTTGGGAATTCACCCCTCCACTTT
J gene: TRBJ1-6
clone size: NA
CDR3 length: 15
V gene: TRBV7-9
D gene: NA

CDR3 protein: CAISGGGQGIDEQYF
CDR3 DNA: TGTGCCATCAGTGGTGGGGGACAGGGTATTGATGAGCAGTACTTC
J gene: TRBJ2-7
clone size: NA
CDR3 length: 15
V gene: TRBV10-3
D gene: TRBD1

CDR3 protein: CASSLVRGRPYEQYF
CDR3 DNA: TGTGCCAGCAGCTTAGTCCGTGGGCGGCCCTACGAGCAGTACTTC
J gene: TRBJ2-7
clone size: NA
CDR3 length: 15
V gene: TRBV11-2
D gene: NA

CDR3 protein: CASSRTSGSNEQFF
CDR3 DNA: TGTGCCAGCAGCCGGACTAGCGGGAGTAATGAGCAGTTCTTC
J gene: TRBJ2-1
clone size: NA
CDR3 length: 14
V gene: TRBV7-2
D gene: TRBD2

CDR3 protein: CASSQPGQADNEQFF
CDR3 DNA: TGTGCCAGCAGCCAACCGGGACAGGCGGACAATGAGCAGTTCTTC
J gene: TRBJ2-1
clone size: once
CDR3 length: 15
V gene: TRBV3-1/TRBV3-2
D gene: TRBD1

CDR3 protein: CASSLEVDGSSGNTIYF
CDR3 DNA: TGTGCCAGCAGCTTAGAGGTCGACGGGTCCTCTGGAAACACCATATATTTT
J gene: TRBJ1-3
clone size: NA
CDR3 length: 17
V gene: TRBV7-6
D gene: NA

CDR3 protein: CASSLEITSDRGSYEQYF
CDR3 DNA: TGTGCCAGCAGCTTAGAAATTACCTCGGACAGGGGTTCCTACGAGCAGTACTTC
J gene: TRBJ2-7
clone size: NA
CDR3 length: 18
V gene: TRBV11-3
D gene: TRBD1

CDR3 protein: CASSERTEQYF
CDR3 DNA: TGCGCCAGCAGTGAGCGGACCGAGCAGTACTTC
J gene: TRBJ2-7
clone size: NA
CDR3 length: 11
V gene: TRBV10-1
D gene: NA